The 28 T cell receptor beta chains below all came from one sample that was sequenced in a study of T cells after posttransplantation cyclophosphamide. A marrow graft followed busulfan-fludarabine conditioning, with cyclophosphamide on days +3 and +4. Data came from immunoSEQ multiplex PCR; TCRdb stores just in-frame clones and leaves some out. The repertoire has about 12,000 clones, roughly 1.9% of them found once; the top ten carry 15% to 19%. Here the sequenced sample was PBMCs, taken after allogeneic stem cell transplant with posttransplant cyclophosphamide. These receptor sequences come from a young adult male patient who received an allogeneic stem cell transplant from a related donor, was CMV-positive, and had no GVHD. Some T cells may have come from the graft donor.

This clone was detected only a few times. This sequence joins TRBV7-9 and TRBJ2-7; tentative D call: TRBD2 (5 bases). Per the germline V gene, CDR1 is SEHNR and CDR2 is FQNEAQ (reference sequence). The CDR3 has 14 residues. The V gene lost 4 bases and the J gene lost 0 bases, with 10 bases spanning the gap. CDR3 in amino acids: CASSSSGGSYEQYF. The DNA of the CDR3 is TGTGCCAGCAGCTCCAGCGGAGGCTCCTACGAGCAGTACTTC.

This clone occurred a few times. The CDR3 nucleotides are TGTGCCAGTGCCGGGACAGGGCTACAGAGGAACACAGATACGCAGTATTTT. Translated, it gives CASAGTGLQRNTDTQYF. The V call is TRBV19, the J call TRBJ2-3, with TRBD1 matching over 9 bases. V was pared by 8 bases and J by 2 bases, with 14 bases of the junction left unmatched. Germline V lookup: CDR1 LNHDA, CDR2 SQIVND (reference sequence). The length of the CDR3 is 17 residues.

This clone was counted between two and nine times. The CDR3 does not end in the conserved phenylalanine or tryptophan, so this is likely a read error. The limits of the CDR3 on the DNA are not certain, so only TCRdb's listed CDR3 is given. The CDR3 is CSVEEGEGSGALGAVL. The rearrangement links TRBV29-1 to TRBJ2-6; TRBD2 reflects the table's D call only, with no check against the DNA. Germline CDR1 SQVTM, CDR2 ANQGSEA. The CDR3 has 16 amino acids, counting both end residues.

This chain joins TRBV5-6 and TRBJ2-4, with D possibly matching TRBD2 (6 bases). This CDR3 contains 15 residues. V was cut by 4 bases and J by 1 base, with 12 bases left in between. The germline V gene has CDR1 SGHDT and CDR2 YYEEEE. CDR3 region: CASSPFAGAKNIQYF. DNA for the CDR3: TGTGCCAGCAGCCCCTTTGCGGGGGCCAAAAACATTCAGTACTTC.

By sample share, this clone is large. V and J are TRBV6-5 and TRBJ2-6; TRBD2 is a possible D gene (5 bases). Germline-derived CDR1 and CDR2 are MNHEY and SVGAGI. CDR3 length: 16 residues. The V and J ends lost 2 bases and 1 base respectively, with 9 bases between them. CDR3 coding DNA: TGTGCCAGCAGTTACACCGGGGAGTCTGGGGCCAACGTCCTGACTTTC. This encodes CASSYTGESGANVLTF.

This clone showed up just a few times. This chain uses TRBV25-1 with TRBJ2-1, with 12 bases lining up with TRBD1. The CDR3 is made up of 16 amino acids. After removal of 1 base from V and 6 bases from J, the junction contained 4 bases not matched to a gene. CDR1 is MGHDK and CDR2 is SYGVNS in the germline V gene. The CDR3 bases are TGTGCCAGCAGTGAATGGTCGGGACAGGGGGCCAATGAGCAGTTCTTC. Amino acid sequence: CASSEWSGQGANEQFF.

This clone was observed a few times. The V and J genes are TRBV7-9 and TRBJ2-3; D is possibly TRBD1 (5 bases). There are 13 residues in the CDR3. Germline V gene lookup returns CDR1 SEHNR and CDR2 FQNEAQ (reference sequence). V lost 0 bases to trimming and J lost 6 bases, with 7 bases between them. CDR3 in amino acids: CASSLAGADTQYF. The CDR3 DNA is TGTGCCAGCAGCTTAGCAGGGGCCGATACGCAGTATTTT.

This clone was seen a few times. V usage is TRBV6-6 and J usage is TRBJ2-3, with 7 bases lining up with TRBD2. The V segment lost 0 bases and the J segment 2 bases; nucleotides outside the gene matches: 5. The CDR3 totals 16 residues. Germline V gene data show CDR1 as MNHNY and CDR2 as SVGAGI (reference sequence). CDR3: CASSYSQRDHTDTQYF. CDR3 nucleotides: TGTGCCAGCAGTTACTCCCAGCGGGACCACACAGATACGCAGTATTTT.

The chain carries TRBV5-4 and TRBJ2-7; D gene uncertain. This CDR3 is built from 14 residues. CDR1 and CDR2 from the germline V gene are SGHNT and YYREEE (reference sequence). V gave up 0 bases and J gave up 6 bases, with 13 bases separating them. Here the CDR3 reads CASSLESTLSEQYF. The CDR3 region has the DNA TGTGCCAGCAGCTTGGAGTCGACTCTATCCGAGCAGTACTTC. The variable domain in full, completed from reference TRBV5-4 and TRBJ2-7, reads ETGVTQSPTHLIKTRGQQVTLRCSSQSGHNTVSWYQQALGQGPQFIFQYYREEENGRGNFPPRFSGLQFPNYSSELNVNALELDDSALYLCASSLESTLSEQYFGPGTRLTVT.

In its sample, this clone was seen a few times. The chain employs TRBV6-6 and TRBJ1-4; tentatively, D is TRBD1 (6 bases). This CDR3 spans 13 amino acids. The germline V gene encodes CDR1 MNHNY and CDR2 SVGAGI (reference sequence). V was shortened by 7 bases and J by 2 bases, with 8 bases between the two germline ends. CDR3 region: CASIGQTNEKLFF. The CDR3, as DNA: TGTGCCAGCATCGGACAGACTAATGAAAAACTGTTTTTT.

V is TRBV7-9 and J is TRBJ2-1; 13 positions match TRBD2. Germline V lookup: CDR1 SEHNR, CDR2 FQNEAQ (reference sequence). The V gene end was trimmed by 1 base and the J gene end by 6 bases; junction bases not matched to a gene: 12. CDR3 length: 19 amino acids. The CDR3 DNA reads TGTGCCAGCAGCTTAGTAGCAGCTGGGACTAGCGGGACCATCAATGAGCAGTTCTTC. Protein product: CASSLVAAGTSGTINEQFF.

The V gene is TRBV28, the J gene TRBJ1-1; TRBD1 matches at 8 bases. The junction had 4 bases not matched to a gene; V was cut back by 10 bases and J by 0 bases. This CDR3 has 13 amino acids. Looked up from germline, CDR1 is MDHEN and CDR2 is SYDVKM. The CDR3 here is CATQQGVNTEAFF. In nucleotides, the CDR3 is TGTGCCACTCAACAGGGGGTGAACACTGAAGCTTTCTTT.

This clone was recorded a few times. The chain carries TRBV7-9 and TRBJ2-1, with TRBD1 matching 9 bases. Germline lookup yields CDR1 SEHNR and CDR2 FQNEAQ (reference sequence). The CDR3 has 17 residues. Germline trimming cut 3 bases from V and 6 bases from J; bases unmatched to any gene: 12. The CDR3 sequence is CASSFGLSGTGLNEQFF. CDR3 sequence (DNA): TGTGCCAGCAGCTTCGGCTTATCCGGGACAGGGCTCAATGAGCAGTTCTTC.

This clone occurred a few times. The chain recombines TRBV5-1 with TRBJ1-1; 10 bases agree with TRBD1. After removal of 4 bases from V and 6 bases from J, the junction contained 9 bases not matched to a gene. Per the germline V gene, CDR1 is SGHRS and CDR2 is YFSETQ. The CDR3 consists of 15 residues. The CDR3 spells CASSLGTGEAAEAFF. CDR3 in DNA: TGCGCCAGCAGCCTTGGGACAGGGGAGGCGGCTGAAGCTTTCTTT.

This clone was seen more than once but under ten times. The J gene is TRBJ1-5, the V gene TRBV9; TRBD1 matches 9 bases. CDR1 and CDR2 (germline): SGDLS, YYNGEE. This CDR3 has 15 residues. The V gene end was trimmed by 3 bases and the J gene end by 5 bases; junction bases not matched to a gene: 6. The CDR3 DNA reads as TGTGCCAGCAGCGCGGGACAGGGAGAGTATCAGCCCCAGCATTTT. Residues: CASSAGQGEYQPQHF.

A word on this clone: The junction shows a germline mismatch at one end, possibly a read error. The chain joins TRBV7-3 to TRBJ1-4; D not resolved. The CDR3 extends over 12 amino acids. Germline values: CDR1 SGHTA, CDR2 FQGTGA. CDR3 loop: CASSLRAQNLFF. In DNA, the CDR3 is TGTGCCAGCAGCTTAAGGGCGCAAAATCTGTTTTTT.

CDR3 sequence reads: CASRWWGDTQYF. As DNA, the CDR3 is TGCGCCAGCAGGTGGTGGGGCGATACGCAGTATTTT. The J gene is TRBJ2-3, the V gene TRBV5-1; the D gene is possibly TRBD1 (5 bases). The V and J ends lost 5 bases and 6 bases respectively, with 10 bases between them. Germline values: CDR1 SGHRS, CDR2 YFSETQ. This CDR3 spans 12 amino acids.

The chain couples TRBV12-5 to TRBJ2-1; a weak D match, TRBD1 (6 bases). CDR3 length equals 17 residues. Germline V gene lookup returns CDR1 LGHNT and CDR2 FRNRAP. The V end lost 3 bases, the J end lost 4 bases, and 19 bases lay between the germline ends. The CDR3 region is CASGFRTAVKKYNEQFF. The CDR3 DNA reads as TGTGCTAGTGGTTTCCGGACAGCGGTAAAGAAGTACAATGAGCAGTTCTTC.

V gene TRBV28 combines with J gene TRBJ2-1; D is unclear. The CDR3 runs to 14 residues. The V end was cut by 1 base, the J end by 5 bases, with 9 bases between. The germline V gene has CDR1 MDHEN and CDR2 SYDVKM. This chain's CDR3 is CASSLFASNNEQFF. Written as DNA, the CDR3 is TGTGCCAGCAGTTTATTCGCTTCTAACAATGAGCAGTTCTTC.

This clone has only a few counts. The chain recombines TRBV7-3 with TRBJ2-2; D possibly corresponds to TRBD2 (6 bases). This CDR3 comprises 15 residues. Germline values: CDR1 SGHTA, CDR2 FQGTGA. V lost 2 bases, J lost 3 bases, and 10 bases lay in between. CDR3 nucleotide sequence: TGTGCCAGCAGCTTAGTACTAGCCGACACCGGGGAGCTGTTTTTT. It codes for CASSLVLADTGELFF.

This clone turned up a few times. The genes are TRBV10-3 and TRBJ2-2; no clear D. The CDR3 consists of 14 residues. V lost 3 bases and J 3 bases, leaving 8 bases between the germline ends. CDR1 and CDR2 (germline): ENHRY, SYGVKD. In DNA, the CDR3 is TGTGCCATCAGTGATTCGAGTTACACCGGGGAGCTGTTTTTT. It is translated as CAISDSSYTGELFF.

This chain joins TRBV19 and TRBJ2-1; TRBD2 agrees at 7 bases. J lost 0 bases, V lost 4 bases, and 9 bases had no gene match. Germline V CDR1 and CDR2: LNHDA, SQIVND (reference sequence). CDR3 length: 17 amino acids. The CDR3 loop is CASSKAGIISSYNEQFF. The DNA of the CDR3 is TGTGCCAGTAGTAAAGCGGGGATTATCAGCTCCTACAATGAGCAGTTCTTC.

This rearrangement joins TRBV6-6 to TRBJ1-2; TRBD1 matches 9 bases. The CDR3 is 16 residues long. Germline loops: CDR1 MNHNY, CDR2 SVGAGI (reference sequence). The ends lost 7 bases at V and 5 bases at J; junction bases unmatched: 14. The CDR3: CASIGGGQGFLYGYTF. CDR3 nucleotides: TGTGCCAGCATTGGGGGGGGACAGGGATTTTTGTATGGCTACACCTTC.

This clone was recorded a few times. This rearrangement joins TRBV9 to TRBJ2-1; the match to TRBD2 covers 9 bases. Germline V gene sequence: CDR1 SGDLS, CDR2 YYNGEE. V was clipped by 6 bases and J by 5 bases; unmatched bases: 9. This CDR3 is built from 15 residues. CDR3 in amino acids: CASTRGGALDNEQFF. For the CDR3, the DNA is TGTGCCAGCACACGCGGGGGGGCGTTGGACAATGAGCAGTTCTTC.

This chain uses TRBV2 with TRBJ2-7, with TRBD1 identical over 7 bases. V was clipped by 4 bases and J by 2 bases; unmatched bases: 5. The germline V gene encodes CDR1 SNHLY and CDR2 FYNNEI. The CDR3 covers 14 residues. The CDR3, as DNA: TGTGCCAGCAGTGCCGGCAGGGGGACCTACGAGCAGTACTTC. Translation: CASSAGRGTYEQYF. Filled out from reference TRBV2 and TRBJ2-7, the complete variable domain reads EPEVTQTPSHQVTQMGQEVILRCVPISNHLYFYWYRQILGQKVEFLVSFYNNEISEKSEIFDDQFSVERPDGSNFTLKIRSTKLEDSAMYFCASSAGRGTYEQYFGPGTRLTVT.

This clone came up a few times. V usage is TRBV5-1 and J usage is TRBJ1-2, with 11 bases fitting TRBD1. The trim removed 3 bases at V and 8 bases at J, leaving 6 bases unmatched. Germline V gives CDR1 SGHRS, CDR2 YFSETQ. The CDR3 consists of 14 residues. In DNA, the CDR3 is TGCGCCAGCAGCTCGGACAGGGGGCAGGGAGGCTACACCTTC. Translating gives CASSSDRGQGGYTF.

There are a few counts of this clone. The V and J genes are TRBV27 and TRBJ2-1; D perhaps matches TRBD2 (6 bases). Trimming took off 7 bases at V and 4 bases at J, with 20 bases between the two ends. Germline-derived CDR1 and CDR2 are MNHEY and SMNVEV (reference sequence). The CDR3 covers 16 residues. CDR3 sequence (DNA): TGTGCCAGCACCCCCCTAGGCGGGGCGGGATACAATGAGCAGTTCTTC. Encoded protein: CASTPLGGAGYNEQFF.

The rearrangement links TRBV27 to TRBJ2-7, with 11 positions matching TRBD2. Trimming took 10 bases from V and 2 from J; bases not matched to a gene: 7. There are 14 residues in the CDR3. Per germline, CDR1 MNHEY and CDR2 SMNVEV (reference sequence). In nucleotides, the CDR3 is TGTGCCACCCGGGCTAGCGGGGGGACCTACGAGCAGTACTTC. Protein product: CATRASGGTYEQYF.